This T cell receptor (beta chain) was identified in a study of blood T cell repertoires in COVID-19. V lost 5 bases and J 6 bases, leaving 11 bases between the germline ends. The CDR3 spans 13 residues. Germline values: CDR1 MNHEY, CDR2 SMNVEV (reference sequence). The table came from immunoSEQ multiplex PCR; TCRdb's copy has only in-frame clones and leaves some out. The sample contains about 150,000 clones, over 70% of which appear only once. Sequencing was performed on peripheral blood. The source is a man aged 80 or over with acute or convalescent COVID-19. The rearrangement links TRBV27 to TRBJ1-5, with D hard to call. In DNA, the CDR3 is TGTGCCAGCAGTCCCACGTCCGGTCAGCCCCAGCATTTT. This encodes CASSPTSGQPQHF.